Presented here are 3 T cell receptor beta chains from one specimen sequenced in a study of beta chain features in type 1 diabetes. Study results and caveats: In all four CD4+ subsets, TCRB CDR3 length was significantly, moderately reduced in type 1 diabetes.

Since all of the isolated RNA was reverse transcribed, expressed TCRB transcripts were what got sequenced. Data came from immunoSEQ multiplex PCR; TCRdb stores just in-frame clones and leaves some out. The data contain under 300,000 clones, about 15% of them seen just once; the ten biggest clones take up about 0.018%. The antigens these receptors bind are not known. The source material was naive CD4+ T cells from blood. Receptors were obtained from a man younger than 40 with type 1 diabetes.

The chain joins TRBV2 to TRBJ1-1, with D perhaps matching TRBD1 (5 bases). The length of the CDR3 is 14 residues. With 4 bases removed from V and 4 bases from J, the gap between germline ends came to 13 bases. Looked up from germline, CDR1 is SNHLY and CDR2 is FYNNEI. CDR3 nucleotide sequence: TGTGCCAGCAGTGTAAGGGGATCGAGCACTGAAGCTTTCTTT. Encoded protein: CASSVRGSSTEAFF.

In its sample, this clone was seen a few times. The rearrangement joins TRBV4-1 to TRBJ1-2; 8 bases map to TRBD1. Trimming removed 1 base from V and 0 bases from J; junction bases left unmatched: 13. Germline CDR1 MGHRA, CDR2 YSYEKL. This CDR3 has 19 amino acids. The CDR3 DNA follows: TGCGCCAGCAGCCAAGGTGGTAGACAGGGGAACCGCCCTAACTATGGCTACACCTTC. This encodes CASSQGGRQGNRPNYGYTF.

The CDR3 loop is CASSMGRGLTYEQYF. The CDR3 coding sequence is TGTGCCAGTAGTATGGGACGGGGACTAACCTACGAGCAGTACTTC. The chain employs TRBV19 and TRBJ2-7, with TRBD2 matching 7 bases. CDR3 size: 15 residues. J was trimmed by 2 bases and V by 3 bases; bases with no gene match: 7. Germline values: CDR1 LNHDA, CDR2 SQIVND (reference sequence).